The entry below describes one T cell receptor (beta chain). This clonotype showed up just a few times. No antigen is known for it. No much larger clone exists at a distance of one base, and base qualities are not known. The data were obtained in a study of read filtering for tumor transcriptome and immune sequencing (dated by TCRdb to between 2020 and 2021). Broadly, across the study: The cohort was composed of 17 to 20 male and 14 female patients, with a mean age of approximately 66 years and an age range of roughly 40 to 80. By revised international staging, roughly 8 patients were R-ISS I, under 20 were R-ISS II and roughly 7 were R-ISS III. Whole-transcriptome libraries were prepared with the TruSeq RNA Access Library Prep Kit after DNase treatment. TCR-region mapped reads per sample ranged from about 3.5 to 10.27 million with IR-seq versus only roughly 85 to 1,300 with RNA-seq. Using the same bone marrow samples, the study compared TCR repertoires obtained by targeted immune repertoire sequencing with those obtained by bulk whole-transcriptome sequencing. One of the main goals was to work out a read-filtering strategy for immune repertoire data, in particular whether clonotypes backed by only a single read should be removed.

Per the germline V gene, SGHTA is the CDR1 and FQGNSA is the CDR2. CDR3 length: 19 amino acids, cysteine to phenylalanine. The DNA shown is the 57-base CDR3, in frame from base 1. V gives up 6 bases and J gives up 5 bases, and the segment between their germline ends measures 32 bases. The investigation overall reported the following: Compared with RNA-seq, IR-seq captured clonotypes at much greater depth and more reliably, and a smaller IR-seq throughput was enough to identify most of the shared clonotypes. The sorted CD138-negative fraction was composed of a mixed bone marrow immune population rather than of purified T cells. In IR-seq, approximately 82% of clonotypes but approximately 3.7% of total reads were represented by single-read clonotypes, whereas in RNA-seq, about 69% of clonotypes and around 47% of reads were represented by single-read clonotypes. When single-read clonotypes were removed, the proportions of shared clonotypes in IR-seq and RNA-seq correlated more strongly.

Bone marrow was sampled from every patient at the time of active disease. Bone marrow mononuclear cells were isolated by Ficoll-Hypaque density gradient centrifugation. Myeloma plasma cells were removed and CD138-negative cells were obtained by negative selection following labeling with CD138 magnetic microbeads on a MACS separator. Purity of the isolated cells was checked by flow cytometry on an Attune NxT using CD138 antibodies. TRIzol reagent was used to extract total RNA, which was then quantified with a NanoDrop spectrophotometer. Paired RNA-seq and IR-seq were performed on each patient's CD138-negative bone marrow sample. TCR libraries were built from about 400 ng RNA with the Immunoverse kit, using molecular barcoded adaptors covering alpha/delta and beta/gamma chains. The same RNA used for transcriptome sequencing was used for TCR library preparation. An Illumina HiSeq 4000 with 2 x 150 cycles was used to sequence the TCR libraries. On the study's bioinformatics: With MiXCR, TCR reads were aligned to human V, D, J and C references and assembled into CDR3 clonotypes, with quality filtering and error correction included. The tcR package in R was used to analyze clonotype counts and gene usage diversity. Raw mapping reads were checked after the RNA-seq reads had been mapped by STAR aligner version 2.5.3a onto the human GRCh37 genome. To test how sequencing depth affects detected clonotypes, IR-seq fastq files were randomly downsampled with Seqtk 1.3. TCRdb took the public reads, trimmed them with fastp at Q25, ran MiXCR for clone calling and kept in-frame beta chains. Records with the same CDR3 protein are collapsed into one entry carrying the most frequent genes and DNA. Clone size and V and J calls follow TCRdb, not the original study. For this sample the table gives about 48,000 distinct CDR3 sequences, of which approximately 19% were detected only once. Approximately 15% of the sample goes to the ten largest clones.

In this chain, TRBV7-2 is recombined with TRBJ2-7; confidence is insufficient to name the D gene. Specimen: a population of CD138-negative cells sorted from bone marrow. The cell subset or site label on this specimen signifies: bone marrow mononuclear cells depleted of CD138+ plasma/myeloma cells by negative magnetic selection. This clonotype was obtained from a donor aged 40 or older with multiple myeloma. The bases read TGTGCCAGCAGAGTCCCTGGGGTCGCGTTTGCGCTCGAGATTCACGAGCAGTACTTC. Its translation reads: CASRVPGVAFALEIHEQYF.